Following are 6 T cell receptor beta chains from one sample sequenced in a study of T cell responses to AZD1222 COVID-19 vaccine. Method: immunoSEQ multiplex PCR; TCRdb's copy keeps in-frame clones and lacks some. The sample gives roughly 86,000 clones, 75% to 90% of which show up once; roughly 32% is in the top ten. The sample in question was peripheral blood, obtained on day 0 of AZD1222 vaccination. These receptors all stem from an adult in good health.

This chain's CDR3 is CSVRRDHNEQFF. The CDR3 DNA reads TGCAGCGTTCGCCGGGACCACAATGAGCAGTTCTTC. The chain employs TRBV29-1 and TRBJ2-1; either TRBD1 or TRBD2 may supply D (5 bases each). The CDR3 is 12 amino acids. Trimming left V 5 bases short and J 5 bases short, with 10 bases between. Germline loops: CDR1 SQVTM, CDR2 ANQGSEA.

This chain joins TRBV5-4 and TRBJ1-2; D gene unclear. Deletions cut 0 bases from V and 3 bases from J, with 9 bases between. Germline V lookup: CDR1 SGHNT, CDR2 YYREEE (reference sequence). This CDR3 contains 14 residues. CDR3 DNA: TGTGCCAGCAGCTTGGCTGTCAGAGACTATGGCTACACCTTC. Its protein product is CASSLAVRDYGYTF.

The chain is built from TRBV6-6 and TRBJ2-3, with 9 bases identical to TRBD2. The CDR3 contains 16 residues. J lost 2 bases, V lost 0 bases, and 3 bases had no gene match. CDR1 is MNHNY and CDR2 is SVGAGI in the germline V gene (reference sequence). CDR3 in amino acids: CASSYSTSGYTDTQYF. CDR3 in DNA: TGTGCCAGCAGTTACTCGACTAGCGGATACACAGATACGCAGTATTTT.

The CDR3 loop reads CASSPGTGPDEQFF. CDR3 DNA: TGTGCCAGCTCACCAGGGACAGGGCCAGATGAGCAGTTCTTC. V and J are TRBV18 and TRBJ2-1; 9 bases are a match to TRBD1. Germline V gives CDR1 KGHSH, CDR2 LQKENI. V lost 2 bases, J lost 8 bases, and 4 bases stayed unmatched. The CDR3 totals 14 residues.

The J gene is TRBJ2-1, the V gene TRBV19, with 8 bases lining up with TRBD2. The V and J ends lost 3 bases and 6 bases, in that order; junction bases with no gene match: 10. Germline-derived CDR1 and CDR2 are LNHDA and SQIVND (reference sequence). This CDR3 contains 16 residues. CDR3 sequence reads: CASSIGGGISSNEQFF. DNA of the CDR3: TGTGCCAGTAGTATTGGCGGGGGGATTAGTAGCAATGAGCAGTTCTTC.

The V gene is TRBV13, the J gene TRBJ2-2; D perhaps matches TRBD1 (6 bases). V lost 0 bases and J 0 bases, leaving 8 bases between the germline ends. The germline V gene has CDR1 PRHDT and CDR2 FYEKMQ (reference sequence). This CDR3 is built from 16 residues. The CDR3 reads CASSLGGASNTGELFF. Written as DNA, the CDR3 is TGTGCCAGCAGCTTAGGGGGGGCCTCGAACACCGGGGAGCTGTTTTTT.